These 14 T cell receptor beta chains share one sample of origin, sequenced in a study of blood T cells in healthy people across ages. A second PCR, run for about 6 to 12 cycles, used a sample-barcoded 5' primer plus a J-beta primer mix. One entry per CDR3 protein, called by TCRdb with MiXCR from the 5' RACE reads. The sample consists of 1.2 million to 1.5 million distinct CDR3 sequences, 35% to 45% of them appearing once. Material: blood. Every receptor here comes from a woman younger than 30 in good health.

This clonotype was seen at least ten times. The V call is TRBV5-1, the J call TRBJ2-7; D unclear. Germline V gene lookup returns CDR1 SGHRS and CDR2 YFSETQ. The CDR3 spans 13 residues. The V gene lost 0 bases and the J gene lost 3 bases, with 7 bases spanning the gap. DNA for the CDR3: TGCGCCAGCAGCTTGGCCGCTTACTACGAGCAGTACTTC. It specifies CASSLAAYYEQYF. The full variable domain, rest sourced from reference TRBV5-1 and TRBJ2-7, is KAGVTQTPRYLIKTRGQQVTLSCSPISGHRSVSWYQQTPGQGLQFLFEYFSETQRNKGNFPGRFSGRQFSNSRSEMNVSTLELGDSALYLCASSLAAYYEQYFGPGTRLTVT.

V and J are TRBV7-2 and TRBJ1-1; D may be TRBD1 (5 bases). Germline-derived CDR1 and CDR2 are SGHTA and FQGNSA. The CDR3 is 15 amino acids. V was trimmed by 5 bases and J by 0 bases, leaving 13 bases between them. CDR3 amino acids: CASSLIRGMNTEAFF. CDR3 bases: TGTGCCAGCAGCCTAATAAGGGGTATGAACACTGAAGCTTTCTTT.

This chain connects TRBV2 to TRBJ1-4; unclear D gene. Per the germline V gene, CDR1 is SNHLY and CDR2 is FYNNEI. The germline V and J ends were trimmed by 7 bases and 3 bases, with 6 bases remaining between them. This CDR3 spans 12 amino acids. CDR3 DNA: TGTGCCAGCACAGGATCTAATGAAAAACTGTTTTTT. Protein: CASTGSNEKLFF. Based on the CDR3 plus reference TRBV2 and TRBJ1-4, the full variable domain is EPEVTQTPSHQVTQMGQEVILRCVPISNHLYFYWYRQILGQKVEFLVSFYNNEISEKSEIFDDQFSVERPDGSNFTLKIRSTKLEDSAMYFCASTGSNEKLFFGSGTQLSVL.

This clonotype showed up just once. The chain employs TRBV20-1 and TRBJ2-3, with 10 bases identical to TRBD2. The CDR3 extends over 15 amino acids. After removal of 5 bases from V and 2 bases from J, the junction contained 7 bases not matched to a gene. Germline CDR1 reads DFQATT; CDR2 reads SNEGSKA (reference sequence). CDR3 amino acids: CSAGGGTSATDTQYF. The CDR3, as DNA: TGCAGTGCTGGGGGGGGGACTAGCGCCACAGATACGCAGTATTTT.

The chain is built from TRBV3-1 and TRBJ1-2, with unresolved D. Germline V gene sequence: CDR1 LGHDT, CDR2 YNNKEL (reference sequence). The CDR3 contains 15 residues. The ends were cut back, 0 bases at V and 4 bases at J, with 12 bases in the middle. This CDR3 is CASSQDRRVVYGYTF. CDR3 in DNA: TGTGCCAGCAGCCAAGATAGAAGGGTGGTCTATGGCTACACCTTC.

In this sample, this clonotype turned up a few times. The rearrangement uses TRBV9 and TRBJ2-2; D might be TRBD2 (5 bases). Between the trimmed V and J ends, which lost 6 bases and 5 bases, there was a span of 14 bases. The CDR3 has 14 amino acids. Germline lookup yields CDR1 SGDLS and CDR2 YYNGEE. In DNA, the CDR3 is TGTGCCAGCACCCGCGGGTTGGAGACCGGGGAGCTGTTTTTT. Its translation: CASTRGLETGELFF.

In this sample, this clonotype turned up a few times. The DNA for the CDR3 is TGTGCCAGCCGAAAATTAGGGACAGGGGACGACAATGAGCAGTTCTTC. Its protein product is CASRKLGTGDDNEQFF. The chain combines TRBV7-9 with TRBJ2-1; 10 bases are shared with TRBD1. Germline assignment: CDR1 SEHNR and CDR2 FQNEAQ (reference sequence). The CDR3 loop spans 16 amino acids. Germline trimming cut 8 bases from V and 5 bases from J; bases unmatched to any gene: 12.

This clonotype was detected once. The chain recombines TRBV6-1 with TRBJ2-5; 7 bases align to TRBD1. Germline CDR1 MNHNS, CDR2 SASEGT. The CDR3 contains 14 residues. V shed 7 bases, J shed 4 bases, and the junction held 9 bases outside the gene matches. In nucleotides, the CDR3 is TGTGCCAGCAAACCGGGACAGACGAGAGAGACCCAGTACTTC. This codes for CASKPGQTRETQYF.

The J gene is TRBJ2-2, the V gene TRBV6-1; D unclear. V was shortened by 6 bases and J by 3 bases, with 8 bases between the two germline ends. Germline-derived CDR1 and CDR2 are MNHNS and SASEGT. There are 13 residues in the CDR3. CDR3 sequence reads: CASSTIYTGELFF. The CDR3, as DNA: TGTGCCAGCAGCACGATCTACACCGGGGAGCTGTTTTTT.

This clonotype was counted between two and nine times. J is TRBJ2-5 and V is TRBV7-2, with TRBD2 as a possible D gene (6 bases). Trimming removed 5 bases at V and 5 bases at J, with 9 bases between. The V gene's germline CDR1 is SGHTA and CDR2 FQGNSA. This CDR3 has 12 residues. CDR3: CASSRDSETQYF. The CDR3 bases are TGTGCCAGCAGCAGGGACTCGGAGACCCAGTACTTC. The whole variable domain, remainder taken from reference TRBV7-2 and TRBJ2-5, is GAGVSQSPSNKVTEKGKDVELRCDPISGHTALYWYRQSLGQGLEFLIYFQGNSAPDKSGLPSDRFSAERTGGSVSTLTIQRTQQEDSAVYLCASSRDSETQYFGPGTRLLVL.

Note on this clonotype: Given a much more abundant clone one base away, this may be a read error. The chain employs TRBV4-2 and TRBJ1-2; D might be TRBD1 (6 bases). The CDR3 consists of 18 residues. Germline V gives CDR1 LGHNA, CDR2 YNFKEQ. The chain's CDR3 is CASTNWGLEDGVNRGCTF. The CDR3 nucleotides read TGTGCCAGCACCAACTGGGGGCTCGAGGACGGCGTCAATCGGGGCTGCACCTTC.

This clonotype has a handful of counts. The V and J genes are TRBV6-6 and TRBJ1-4; no clear D. Germline V CDR1 and CDR2: MNHNY, SVGAGI (reference sequence). The CDR3 spans 15 residues. Deletions cut 2 bases from V and 8 bases from J, with 15 bases between. The CDR3 protein is CASSYDPPGAEKLFF. CDR3 DNA: TGTGCCAGCAGTTACGATCCCCCGGGCGCCGAAAAACTGTTTTTT.

This clonotype was recorded a few times. The chain couples TRBV3-1 to TRBJ2-7; D is unclear. CDR1 is LGHDT and CDR2 is YNNKEL in the germline V gene (reference sequence). V lost 1 base, J lost 8 bases, and 12 bases lay in between. This CDR3 is 13 amino acids long. CDR3 protein: CASSQGTRQKQYF. The CDR3 DNA sequence: TGTGCCAGCAGCCAAGGGACCCGACAAAAGCAGTACTTC.

V usage is TRBV12-3 or TRBV12-4 and J usage is TRBJ2-2; D not certain. Trimming removed 8 bases from V and 7 bases from J, with 5 bases in between. The CDR3 extends over 10 amino acids. CDR3 residues: CASLGGELFF. The CDR3 DNA sequence: TGTGCCAGCTTAGGCGGGGAGCTGTTTTTT.